These 15 T cell receptor beta chains originate from one sample sequenced in a study of blood T cell repertoires in COVID-19. The data were produced by immunoSEQ multiplex PCR, yet TCRdb's version contains in-frame clones alone and is incomplete. The sample carries about 170,000 clones, 85% to 90% recorded once. Input material: peripheral blood. Every receptor here comes from a man aged 45 to 65 with active or convalescent COVID-19.

J is TRBJ1-4 and V is TRBV28; the match to TRBD1 covers 11 bases. The CDR3 contains 17 residues. Losses at the gene ends were 3 bases for V and 5 bases for J; bases not matched to a gene: 8. Per the germline V gene, CDR1 is MDHEN and CDR2 is SYDVKM. This chain's CDR3 is CASSFPPGQGGNEKLFF. For the CDR3, the DNA is TGTGCCAGCAGTTTCCCACCGGGACAGGGGGGGAATGAAAAACTGTTTTTT. Variable domain in full (rest from reference TRBV28 and TRBJ1-4): DVKVTQSSRYLVKRTGEKVFLECVQDMDHENMFWYRQDPGLGLRLIYFSYDVKMKEKGDIPEGYSVSREKKERFSLILESASTNQTSMYLCASSFPPGQGGNEKLFFGSGTQLSVL.

The V call is TRBV4-1, the J call TRBJ1-4, with D uncertain. The ends were cut back, 1 base at V and 7 bases at J, with 10 bases in the middle. This CDR3 region has 14 residues. Per germline, CDR1 MGHRA and CDR2 YSYEKL. This CDR3 is CASSQVAVGEKLFF. The CDR3 DNA follows: TGCGCCAGCAGCCAAGTAGCAGTAGGTGAAAAACTGTTTTTT.

This chain joins TRBV4-3 and TRBJ1-1; D call uncertain. Germline loops: CDR1 LGHNA, CDR2 YSLEER. This CDR3 has 14 amino acids. Trimming pared 4 bases from V and 2 bases from J, leaving 11 bases between. The CDR3 coding sequence is TGCGCCAGCAGCCGCTGGCCAGTTAACACTGAAGCTTTCTTT. It encodes CASSRWPVNTEAFF.

The chain employs TRBV3-1 (or the pseudogene TRBV3-2) and TRBJ1-1; TRBD1 matches at 7 bases. Germline CDR1 is LGHDT and CDR2 is YNNKEL (reference sequence). After removal of 4 bases from V and 4 bases from J, the junction contained 6 bases not matched to a gene. The CDR3 runs 14 residues. The CDR3, as DNA: TGTGCCAGCAGCCCAAACAGGGGTACCACTGAAGCTTTCTTT. Its translation: CASSPNRGTTEAFF.

This clone occurred once. The chain uses TRBV3-1 (or the pseudogene TRBV3-2) and TRBJ1-2; D not resolved. This CDR3 is 15 amino acids long. The germline V gene encodes CDR1 LGHDT and CDR2 YNNKEL (reference sequence). V was shortened by 2 bases and J by 2 bases, with 12 bases between the two germline ends. CDR3 coding DNA: TGTGCCAGCAGCCAATCGTACAAGTCCAACTATGGCTACACCTTC. Protein: CASSQSYKSNYGYTF.

The V and J genes are TRBV6-1 and TRBJ2-5; 7 bases map to TRBD1. The V gene's germline CDR1 is MNHNS and CDR2 SASEGT. There are 14 residues in the CDR3. J gave up 5 bases and V 7 bases, and 10 bases lay outside the gene matches. The CDR3 region has the DNA TGTGCCAGCACCAAACAGGGGTGGTTGGAGACCCAGTACTTC. Amino acids: CASTKQGWLETQYF.

V gene TRBV29-1 combines with J gene TRBJ2-3; 12 nucleotides agree with TRBD2. There are 13 residues in the CDR3. V shed 7 bases and J 6 bases; nucleotides not matched to a gene: 5. Germline V gene lookup returns CDR1 SQVTM and CDR2 ANQGSEA. CDR3 nucleotides: TGCAGCGGATCCGGGACTAGCGGGGATACGCAGTATTTT. Translated, it gives CSGSGTSGDTQYF.

The CDR3 here is CASSLEGPSSAYEQYF. The DNA for the CDR3 is TGCGCCAGCAGCTTGGAAGGGCCGTCTAGCGCCTACGAGCAGTACTTC. The chain joins TRBV5-1 to TRBJ2-7; D may be TRBD2 (6 bases). The V gene's germline CDR1 is SGHRS and CDR2 YFSETQ. The germline V and J ends were trimmed by 0 bases and 2 bases, with 15 bases remaining between them. The CDR3 extends over 16 amino acids.

The J gene is TRBJ1-1, the V gene TRBV18; 8 nucleotides align to TRBD1. The CDR3 is 15 residues long. V gave up 5 bases and J gave up 4 bases; unmatched junction bases: 9. Germline V gene sequence: CDR1 KGHSH, CDR2 LQKENI. CDR3 DNA: TGTGCCAGCTCATCAACCCAGGACAGGGCCACTGAAGCTTTCTTT. It is translated as CASSSTQDRATEAFF.

The sample holds one count of this clone. The rearrangement joins TRBV12-3 or TRBV12-4 to TRBJ2-2; possible D gene TRBD2, 5 bases. The CDR3 is 13 amino acids. V was trimmed by 3 bases and J by 7 bases, leaving 9 bases between them. The DNA of the CDR3 is TGTGCCAGCAGTTTTGAGGGAAGCGGGGAGCTGTTTTTT. This translates into CASSFEGSGELFF.

This chain links TRBV19 with TRBJ2-5; 11 nucleotides line up with TRBD1. The CDR3 sequence is 15 residues long. CDR1 and CDR2 from the germline V gene are LNHDA and SQIVND (reference sequence). V trimming: 4 bases; J trimming: 5 bases; junction bases outside the gene matches: 6. The CDR3 loop is CASSTRTGGDETQYF. In DNA, the CDR3 is TGTGCCAGTAGTACCAGGACAGGGGGCGATGAGACCCAGTACTTC.

The chain combines TRBV2 with TRBJ2-7; no definite D call. The ends were cut back, 10 bases at V and 5 bases at J, with 15 bases in the middle. Per germline, CDR1 SNHLY and CDR2 FYNNEI. The CDR3 is 12 residues long. The DNA for the CDR3 is TGTGCCACCACCGGCCTAGGAGACGAGCAGTACTTC. Its translation is CATTGLGDEQYF.

This clone has just one count. V is TRBV11-2 and J is TRBJ2-3; 7 bases are a match to TRBD2. V gave up 6 bases and J gave up 5 bases; unmatched junction bases: 11. Germline V CDR1 and CDR2: SGHAT, FQNNGV. The CDR3 is 15 amino acids. This CDR3 is CASSNGLGFQDTQYF. The CDR3 DNA sequence: TGTGCCAGCAGTAACGGACTAGGCTTTCAAGATACGCAGTATTTT.

CDR3 sequence (DNA): TGTGCCAGTAGTATATTCTACGGTTCCTACGAGCAGTACTTC. The encoded protein is CASSIFYGSYEQYF. V usage is TRBV19 and J usage is TRBJ2-7; no firm D call. This CDR3 contains 14 residues. Per germline, CDR1 LNHDA and CDR2 SQIVND (reference sequence). V lost 2 bases and J lost 1, with 9 bases in between.

This chain connects TRBV2 to TRBJ2-7, with 8 bases identical to TRBD1. Losses at the gene ends were 3 bases for V and 6 bases for J; bases not matched to a gene: 4. CDR1 SNHLY and CDR2 FYNNEI come from the germline V gene. The CDR3 is made up of 13 amino acids. The CDR3 DNA is TGTGCCAGCAGTGAGGGACAGGCTGGCGAGCAGTACTTC. It specifies CASSEGQAGEQYF.